Below are 18 T cell receptor beta chains sequenced from a single sample in a study of T cell repertoires in cytomegalovirus infection. TCRdb recomputed calls from the reads with MiXCR, one row per CDR3 protein. This sample has around 450,000 distinct CDR3 sequences, with about 11% found just once. The sample comprised PBMCs. Receptors originate from a human donor in good health (CMV status not recorded). Some clones in this sample may be carry-over from other donors' samples.

Many counts were recorded for this clonotype. The V gene is TRBV6-5, the J gene TRBJ1-2; D is ambiguous. With 2 bases removed from V and 0 bases from J, the gap between germline ends came to 10 bases. There are 15 residues in the CDR3. CDR1 is MNHEY and CDR2 is SVGAGI in the germline V gene. CDR3 residues: CASSYGTNPNYGYTF. The CDR3 DNA follows: TGTGCCAGCAGTTACGGCACAAACCCTAACTATGGCTACACCTTC.

Of note for this clonotype: Given a much more abundant clone one base away, this may be a read error. V is TRBV4-2 and J is TRBJ1-2, with no clear D. Looked up from germline, CDR1 is LGHNA and CDR2 is YNFKEQ. The CDR3 length is 15 residues. The CDR3 region has the DNA TGTGCCAGCAACCAAAGCCGGGCCACCGAGGATGGCTACACCTTC. It translates to CASNQSRATEDGYTF.

This clonotype has a count of ten or more. J is TRBJ2-2 and V is TRBV6-1, with unresolved D. V was pared by 0 bases and J by 5 bases, with 7 bases between. Germline V lookup: CDR1 MNHNS, CDR2 SASEGT. This CDR3 region has 14 residues. The CDR3 loop reads CASSEAEWTGELFF. Written as DNA, the CDR3 is TGTGCCAGCAGTGAAGCTGAGTGGACCGGGGAGCTGTTTTTT.

V usage is TRBV12-3 or TRBV12-4 and J usage is TRBJ1-1; D ambiguous. The V end was cut by 7 bases, the J end by 3 bases, with 9 bases between. This CDR3 contains 12 residues. CDR3 amino acids: CASTSIDTEAFF. The CDR3 nucleotides are TGTGCCAGCACCTCAATAGACACTGAAGCTTTCTTT.

This clonotype came up many times. V gene TRBV28 combines with J gene TRBJ1-5, with a possible D match to TRBD1 (5 bases). The CDR3 has 13 residues. The germline gives CDR1 MDHEN, CDR2 SYDVKM. Trimming left V 7 bases short and J 7 bases short, with 14 bases between. The CDR3: CASTGGWGQPQHF. Here the CDR3 DNA reads TGTGCCAGCACTGGGGGGTGGGGACAGCCCCAGCATTTT.

V is TRBV6-4 and J is TRBJ2-2; D not certain. The V end was cut by 2 bases, the J end by 6 bases, with 4 bases between. This CDR3 contains 12 residues. Looked up from germline, CDR1 is MRHNA and CDR2 is SNTAGT. For the CDR3, the DNA is TGTGCCAGCAGTGACCCGCCCGGGGAGCTGTTTTTT. It codes for CASSDPPGELFF.

The V and J genes are TRBV6-8 and TRBJ1-2; 8 nucleotides agree with TRBD1. Looked up from germline, CDR1 is MNHGY and CDR2 is SAAAGT. The CDR3 loop spans 14 amino acids. V lost 2 bases to trimming and J lost 5 bases; unmatched junction nucleotides: 4. The CDR3 bases are TGTGCCAGCAGTTACGCGGACAGGGTGTATGGCTACACCTTC. Protein: CASSYADRVYGYTF.

This clonotype was counted only a few times. The J gene is TRBJ2-1, the V gene TRBV7-8, with 11 bases fitting TRBD2. The CDR3 has 15 residues. The ends lost 5 bases at V and 3 bases at J; junction bases unmatched: 3. Germline V gives CDR1 SGHVS, CDR2 FQNEAQ. The CDR3 sequence: CASSGGLAVYNEQFF. CDR3 in DNA: TGTGCCAGCAGCGGGGGACTAGCGGTCTACAATGAGCAGTTCTTC. Full variable domain (remainder filled in from reference TRBV7-8 and TRBJ2-1): GAGVSQSPRYKVAKRGQDVALRCDPISGHVSLFWYQQALGQGPEFLTYFQNEAQLDKSGLPSDRFFAERPEGSVSTLKIQRTQQEDSAVYLCASSGGLAVYNEQFFGPGTRLTVL.

This clonotype was counted at least ten times. V usage is TRBV11-2 and J usage is TRBJ2-1, with D perhaps TRBD1 (5 bases). CDR1 SGHAT and CDR2 FQNNGV come from the germline V gene. V lost 5 bases and J lost 7, with 15 bases in between. There are 14 residues in the CDR3. CDR3 bases: TGTGCCAGCAGCCCGCGGACAAACCTTAATGAGCAGTTCTTC. Protein: CASSPRTNLNEQFF.

This clonotype was counted at least ten times. The V and J genes are TRBV24-1 and TRBJ2-1; D uncertain. CDR3 length equals 13 residues. Germline CDR1 is KGHDR and CDR2 is SFDVKD. The ends were cut back, 4 bases at V and 0 bases at J, with 3 bases in the middle. DNA of the CDR3: TGTGCCACCAGTGAGAGCTCCTACAATGAGCAGTTCTTC. The encoded protein is CATSESSYNEQFF.

This clonotype has a count of ten or more. V usage is TRBV10-3 and J usage is TRBJ2-3, with 10 bases matching TRBD2. Germline values: CDR1 ENHRY, CDR2 SYGVKD. The CDR3 runs 16 residues. J was trimmed by 3 bases and V by 6 bases; bases with no gene match: 9. CDR3 in DNA: TGTGCCATCAGCAACTTACTAGCGGGAATGACAGATACGCAGTATTTT. Translating it yields CAISNLLAGMTDTQYF.

There are many counts of this clonotype. The chain couples TRBV12-3 or TRBV12-4 to TRBJ1-2; 10 bases are shared with TRBD1. Unmatched junction bases numbered 5, after V lost 5 bases and J lost 2 bases. The CDR3 sequence is 15 residues long. The CDR3: CASSGPGQGNYGYTF. The DNA of the CDR3 is TGTGCCAGCAGTGGGCCGGGACAGGGGAACTATGGCTACACCTTC.

This clonotype was counted only a few times. The rearrangement links TRBV20-1 to TRBJ1-6; 10 nucleotides line up with TRBD1. This CDR3 has 13 residues. In germline, CDR1 is DFQATT, CDR2 SNEGSKA (reference sequence). The ends lost 6 bases at V and 9 bases at J; junction bases unmatched: 5. The CDR3 nucleotides read TGCAGTGCCCGCGGGACAGGGGTTTCACCCCTCCACTTT. It is translated as CSARGTGVSPLHF.

The table lists this clonotype with many counts. The rearrangement uses TRBV7-6 and TRBJ2-2, with 7 nucleotides matching TRBD2. Germline values: CDR1 SGHVS, CDR2 FNYEAQ. The ends lost 3 bases at V and 7 bases at J; junction bases unmatched: 8. The CDR3 loop spans 15 amino acids. CDR3 bases: TGTGCCAGCAGCTTCGGGGGAGGGCCGAGCGGGGAGCTGTTTTTT. Translating it yields CASSFGGGPSGELFF.

This clonotype occurred many times. The chain links TRBV5-1 to TRBJ1-1; TRBD1 might be the D (5 bases). The CDR3 loop spans 14 amino acids. V was trimmed by 3 bases and J by 5 bases, leaving 14 bases between them. The germline V gene encodes CDR1 SGHRS and CDR2 YFSETQ. This CDR3 is CASSSDTWGTEAFF. CDR3 coding DNA: TGCGCCAGCAGCTCGGACACCTGGGGGACTGAAGCTTTCTTT.

The chain uses TRBV23-1 and TRBJ2-7; 10 bases map to TRBD1. TRBV23-1 is filed as an ORF, its function uncertain. After removal of 5 bases from V and 3 bases from J, the junction contained 4 bases not matched to a gene. This CDR3 has 14 amino acids. CDR3 coding DNA: TGCGCCAGCAGTAATGACAGGGGGCTCTACGAGCAGTACTTC. Encoded protein: CASSNDRGLYEQYF.

The sample holds a few counts of this clonotype. One end of the junction varies from germline; a read error may be responsible. The chain joins TRBV7-7 to TRBJ2-3; 8 bases fit TRBD2. Germline values: CDR1 SSHAT, CDR2 FNYEAQ (reference sequence). The CDR3 contains 16 residues. The CDR3 DNA sequence: TGTGCTAGCAGCCCCTCTCCGGGAGGGATTACAGATACGCAGTATTTT. It codes for CASSPSPGGITDTQYF.

This clonotype was detected many times. This rearrangement joins TRBV6-6 to TRBJ2-1, with TRBD2 matching 14 bases. The CDR3 totals 14 residues. J was trimmed by 12 bases and V by 5 bases; bases with no gene match: 6. The germline gives CDR1 MNHNY, CDR2 SVGAGI (reference sequence). This CDR3 is CASSDGTSGRGQFF. In nucleotides, the CDR3 is TGTGCCAGCAGTGACGGGACTAGCGGGAGAGGGCAGTTCTTC.